This T cell receptor (beta chain) was retrieved from a study of blood T cells in healthy people across ages. Study-level points and caveats: Long-lived donors exceeded aged donors in naive CD4+ cells and diversity.

Then a second PCR, running roughly 7 to 11 cycles, was carried out with a sample-barcoded 5' primer and a J-beta primer mix. One entry per CDR3 protein, called by TCRdb with MiXCR from the 5' RACE reads. This sample has 1.5 million to 2 million distinct CDR3 sequences, with 28% found just once. Germline V gene data show CDR1 as ENHRY and CDR2 as SYGVKD. The CDR3 has 14 amino acids. Losses at the gene ends were 6 bases for V and 5 bases for J; bases not matched to a gene: 8. A remark on this clonotype: No antigen is known for it.

The sample was blood. This receptor was obtained from a woman aged 25 to 39 in good health. V and J are TRBV10-3 and TRBJ2-3, with 7 bases fitting TRBD2. CDR3 nucleotide sequence: TGTGCCATCAGCCCTGGGGAGCGGGGAGATACGCAGTATTTT. Its protein is CAISPGERGDTQYF.